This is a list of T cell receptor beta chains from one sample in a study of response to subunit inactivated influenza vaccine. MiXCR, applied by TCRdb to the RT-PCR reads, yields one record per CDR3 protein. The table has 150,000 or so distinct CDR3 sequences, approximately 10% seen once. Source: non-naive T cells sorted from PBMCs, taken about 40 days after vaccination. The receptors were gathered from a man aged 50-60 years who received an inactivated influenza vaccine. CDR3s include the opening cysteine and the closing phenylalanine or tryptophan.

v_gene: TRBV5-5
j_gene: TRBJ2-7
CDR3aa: CASSFSTGSYEQYF

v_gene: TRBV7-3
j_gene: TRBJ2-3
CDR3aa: CATSSGTGADTQYF

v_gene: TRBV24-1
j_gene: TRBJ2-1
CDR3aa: CATSDSGVALSYNEQFF

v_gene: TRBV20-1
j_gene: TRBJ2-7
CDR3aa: CSAVGTSVTYEQYF

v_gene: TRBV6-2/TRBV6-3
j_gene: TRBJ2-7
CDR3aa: CASRTTGNSYEQYF

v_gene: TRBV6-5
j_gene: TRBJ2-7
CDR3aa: CASSYGGHEQYF

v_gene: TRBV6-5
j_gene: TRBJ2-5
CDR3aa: CASSYSALHSRTGQETQYF

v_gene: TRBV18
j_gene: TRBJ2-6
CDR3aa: CASSPTGPANVLTF

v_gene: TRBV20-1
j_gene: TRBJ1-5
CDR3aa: CSGGGTANQPQHF

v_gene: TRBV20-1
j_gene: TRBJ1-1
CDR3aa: CSATSRVSTEAFF

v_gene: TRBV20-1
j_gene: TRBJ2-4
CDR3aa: CSATLRQGKNIQYF

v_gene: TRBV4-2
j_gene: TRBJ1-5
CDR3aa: CASSQDSRSNQPQHF

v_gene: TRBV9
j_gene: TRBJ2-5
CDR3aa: CASSVGTVQETQYF

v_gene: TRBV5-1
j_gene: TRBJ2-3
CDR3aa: CASSLEGLSSTDTQYF